Listed below are T cell receptor beta chains from one sample, sequenced in a study of T cells in Graves' hyperthyroidism and ophthalmopathy. TCRdb redid the calling of the multiplex PCR reads with MiXCR, one entry per CDR3 protein. The repertoire includes around 600,000 distinct CDR3 sequences, about a sixth of them detected once, and roughly 3.4% sits in the top ten. The sequenced sample consisted of blood. Source of these receptors: a woman between 40 and 55 years old with Graves' ophthalmopathy. The CDR3 runs from the conserved cysteine through the conserved F or W. D genes are given only for firm matches. Clone size is given for some rows only: seen once, a few or many times, or a class if the clone is expanded.

TRBJ2-7 | TRBV6-5 | NA | many | CASSYLYEQYF | TGTGCCAGCAGCTACCTCTACGAGCAGTACTTC
TRBJ2-3 | TRBV13 | TRBD2 | many | CASSLRTSGGSTDTQYF | TGTGCCAGCAGCCTACGGACTAGCGGGGGGAGCACAGATACGCAGTATTTT
TRBJ2-7 | TRBV6-1 | NA | many | CASTDLGGEEQYF | TGTGCCAGCACTGACCTGGGGGGCGAGGAGCAGTACTTC
TRBJ1-1 | TRBV2 | TRBD1 | many | CASSESGGTEAFF | TGTGCCAGCAGTGAGTCAGGGGGTACTGAAGCTTTCTTT
TRBJ1-4 | TRBV7-8 | NA | many | CASSLGYRAIGEKLFF | TGTGCCAGCAGCTTAGGGTACAGGGCAATTGGAGAAAAACTGTTTTTT
TRBJ2-3 | TRBV7-2 | NA | many | CASSLVVAETDTQYF | TGTGCCAGCAGCTTAGTGGTCGCAGAGACAGATACGCAGTATTTT
TRBJ2-7 | TRBV5-1 | NA | few | CASSLFGYGGDEQYF | TGCGCCAGCAGCTTGTTCGGATATGGGGGCGACGAGCAGTACTTC
TRBJ1-1 | TRBV19 | NA | NA | CASSMGQLVEAFF | TGTGCCAGTAGTATGGGGCAGCTGGTTGAAGCTTTCTTT
TRBJ2-5 | TRBV7-9 | NA | many | CASSNHWTRPGGETQYF | TGTGCCAGCAGCAACCACTGGACACGCCCAGGTGGGGAGACCCAGTACTTC
TRBJ2-7 | TRBV28 | TRBD1 | few | CASSPQGLLGTYEQYF | TGTGCCAGCAGCCCACAGGGGCTCCTAGGGACCTACGAGCAGTACTTC
TRBJ2-1 | TRBV7-6 | NA | NA | CASSLTGDTYNEQFF | TGTGCCAGCAGTCTGACAGGCGATACCTACAATGAGCAGTTCTTC
TRBJ1-5 | TRBV29-1 | NA | few | CSAGDTQPQHF | TGCAGCGCCGGGGACACTCAGCCCCAGCATTTT
TRBJ1-6 | TRBV20-1 | TRBD1 | NA | CSAQQGANSPLHF | TGCAGTGCTCAACAGGGGGCGAATTCACCCCTCCACTTT
TRBJ2-3 | TRBV18 | NA | many | CASSPAADTQYF | TGTGCCAGCTCACCGGCCGCGGATACGCAGTATTTT
TRBJ1-6 | TRBV5-1 | NA | many | CASSLGRLNSPLHF | TGCGCCAGCAGCTTGGGGCGGCTTAATTCACCCCTCCACTTT
TRBJ2-2 | TRBV7-8 | NA | NA | CASSLQTGGGTGELFF | TGTGCCAGCAGCTTACAGACGGGGGGCGGTACCGGGGAGCTGTTTTTT
TRBJ2-5 | TRBV6-1 | TRBD1 | NA | CASSHRGAETQYF | TGTGCCAGCAGTCACAGGGGCGCAGAGACCCAGTACTTC
TRBJ2-3 | TRBV5-1 | NA | NA | CASSLPRWTDTQYF | TGCGCCAGCAGCCTGCCTCGTTGGACAGATACGCAGTATTTT
TRBJ1-1 | TRBV27 | NA | NA | CASSLGGSSTEAFF | TGTGCCAGCAGTTTAGGGGGTTCGAGCACTGAAGCTTTCTTT
TRBJ2-3 | TRBV27 | NA | many | CASSLRTGTGTDTQYF | TGTGCCAGCAGTTTAAGGACCGGGACTGGCACAGATACGCAGTATTTT
TRBJ1-1 | TRBV29-1 | TRBD1 | many | CSVDPGQGGAEAFF | TGCAGCGTCGATCCGGGACAGGGTGGAGCTGAAGCTTTCTTT
TRBJ2-3 | TRBV15 | TRBD2 | many | CATSRGLAGVEDTQYF | TGTGCCACCAGCAGAGGACTAGCGGGGGTGGAAGATACGCAGTATTTT
TRBJ2-7 | TRBV28 | TRBD1 | many | CASSLEGTGSSYEQYF | TGTGCCAGCAGTTTAGAAGGGACAGGGAGCTCCTACGAGCAGTACTTC
TRBJ2-1 | TRBV3-1 | NA | many | CASSQASQGGNNEQFF | TGTGCCAGCAGCCAAGCGTCACAGGGCGGGAACAATGAGCAGTTCTTC
TRBJ2-4 | TRBV11-2 | NA | many | CASSSRLAKNIQYF | TGTGCCAGCAGCTCACGATTAGCCAAAAACATTCAGTACTTC
TRBJ2-6 | TRBV6-1 | NA | many | CASSLVRARNSGANVLTF | TGTGCCAGCAGTCTTGTCCGGGCAAGGAACTCTGGGGCCAACGTCCTGACTTTC
TRBJ1-1 | TRBV7-9 | NA | few | CASSLGQVDTEAFF | TGTGCCAGCAGCTTAGGACAGGTGGACACTGAAGCTTTCTTT
TRBJ2-3 | TRBV2 | NA | many | CASGWQAADTQYF | TGTGCCAGCGGTTGGCAGGCTGCAGATACGCAGTATTTT
TRBJ1-6 | TRBV20-1 | NA | many | CSARPSGNSPLHF | TGCAGTGCTAGACCGTCAGGGAATTCACCCCTCCACTTT
TRBJ2-7 | TRBV20-1 | TRBD2 | NA | CSAQIGRGGYYEQYF | TGCAGTGCCCAAATAGGCCGGGGGGGGTACTACGAGCAGTACTTC
TRBJ1-1 | TRBV28 | NA | many | CASSIGPHTEAFF | TGTGCCAGCAGTATCGGGCCCCACACTGAAGCTTTCTTT
TRBJ1-3 | TRBV10-3 | TRBD1 | few | CAISSGTVRLSGNTIYF | TGTGCCATCAGCTCTGGGACAGTTCGCCTCTCTGGAAACACCATATATTTT
TRBJ2-1 | TRBV24-1 | NA | few | CATSDRNRHPNNEQFF | TGTGCCACCAGTGATCGGAACCGGCACCCTAACAATGAGCAGTTCTTC
TRBJ2-5 | TRBV11-2 | NA | many | CASSLGFGGEVGTQYF | TGTGCCAGCAGCTTAGGATTCGGCGGGGAGGTGGGGACCCAGTACTTC
TRBJ1-1 | TRBV5-1 | TRBD1 | many | CASSLVTGGVNTEAFF | TGCGCCAGCAGCTTGGTAACAGGGGGTGTGAACACTGAAGCTTTCTTT
TRBJ2-3 | TRBV28 | TRBD1 | few | CASSPQAGGLTDTQYF | TGTGCCAGCAGTCCTCAGGCAGGGGGCCTCACAGATACGCAGTATTTT
TRBJ2-5 | TRBV12-3/TRBV12-4 | TRBD2 | NA | CASSYSGGAETQYF | TGTGCCAGCAGTTATAGCGGGGGGGCCGAGACCCAGTACTTC
TRBJ2-4 | TRBV28 | NA | many | CASSMPEGAKNIQYF | TGTGCCAGCAGTATGCCCGAGGGCGCCAAAAACATTCAGTACTTC
TRBJ1-1 | TRBV13 | TRBD1 | few | CASSYRTGDLNTEAFF | TGTGCCAGCAGCTATAGGACAGGGGATCTGAACACTGAAGCTTTCTTT
TRBJ2-5 | TRBV7-8 | TRBD1 | NA | CASSSGTGVETQYF | TGTGCCAGCAGCTCCGGGACAGGGGTAGAGACCCAGTACTTC
TRBJ2-5 | TRBV7-9 | NA | few | CASSLDSGFQETQYF | TGTGCCAGCAGCTTAGACTCTGGTTTCCAAGAGACCCAGTACTTC
TRBJ2-1 | TRBV29-1 | NA | many | CSVQFVNEQFF | TGCAGCGTCCAGTTTGTCAATGAGCAGTTCTTC
TRBJ1-2 | TRBV6-1 | NA | NA | CASRPFRGAGFDYGYTF | TGTGCCAGCAGACCATTCAGGGGCGCAGGGTTTGACTATGGCTACACCTTC
TRBJ2-4 | TRBV7-2 | NA | many | CASSFPALGSSNIQYF | TGTGCCAGCAGCTTCCCAGCCTTGGGCTCGTCCAACATTCAGTACTTC
TRBJ1-6 | TRBV12-3/TRBV12-4 | TRBD1 | NA | CASSSDREGSPLHF | TGTGCCAGCAGTTCGGACAGGGAGGGTTCACCCCTCCACTTT
TRBJ2-2 | TRBV19 | TRBD1 | few | CASKDRPLGAGELFF | TGTGCCAGTAAGGACAGGCCCCTTGGGGCCGGGGAGCTGTTTTTT
TRBJ2-3 | TRBV30 | NA | many | CACSRGIPGTDTQYF | TGTGCCTGCTCGAGGGGAATCCCGGGCACAGATACGCAGTATTTT
TRBJ2-3 | TRBV3-1 | TRBD2 | NA | CASSHKILAGGADTQYF | TGCGCCAGCAGCCACAAGATACTAGCGGGAGGAGCAGATACGCAGTATTTT
TRBJ2-3 | TRBV9 | NA | NA | CASSVESLGRDTQYF | TGTGCCAGCAGCGTAGAATCCCTAGGGAGAGATACGCAGTATTTT
TRBJ2-1 | TRBV5-1 | TRBD2 | few | CASSVTSGGVSNEQFF | TGCGCCAGCAGCGTTACTAGCGGGGGGGTGAGTAATGAGCAGTTCTTC